This TCR beta chain was sequenced in a study of blood T cell repertoires in COVID-19. In the study overall: Specimens from acute and convalescent COVID-19 originated in the United States, Italy and Spain.

This CDR3 has 15 amino acids. From germline, CDR1 is MNHEY and CDR2 SVGAGI. In the study's own analysis: Estimation of nucleated cell counts relied on the amplification of reference gene primers. Data came from immunoSEQ multiplex PCR; TCRdb stores just in-frame clones and leaves some out. Clone size and V and J calls were adopted from that table, with D and trimming inferred from the DNA. This table has 250,000 to 300,000 clones, just under 90% appearing once. A note on this clone: A read error may account for a junction end that differs from germline.

Sequencing used peripheral blood. The V gene is TRBV6-5, the J gene TRBJ1-6; D may be TRBD1 (6 bases). The TCR was taken from a woman in her 40s with acute or convalescent COVID-19. CDR3 coding DNA: TGTGCCAGCAGTTACGGGGGGGCTGGGCATTCACCCTTCCACTTT. It codes for CASSYGGAGHSPFHF.